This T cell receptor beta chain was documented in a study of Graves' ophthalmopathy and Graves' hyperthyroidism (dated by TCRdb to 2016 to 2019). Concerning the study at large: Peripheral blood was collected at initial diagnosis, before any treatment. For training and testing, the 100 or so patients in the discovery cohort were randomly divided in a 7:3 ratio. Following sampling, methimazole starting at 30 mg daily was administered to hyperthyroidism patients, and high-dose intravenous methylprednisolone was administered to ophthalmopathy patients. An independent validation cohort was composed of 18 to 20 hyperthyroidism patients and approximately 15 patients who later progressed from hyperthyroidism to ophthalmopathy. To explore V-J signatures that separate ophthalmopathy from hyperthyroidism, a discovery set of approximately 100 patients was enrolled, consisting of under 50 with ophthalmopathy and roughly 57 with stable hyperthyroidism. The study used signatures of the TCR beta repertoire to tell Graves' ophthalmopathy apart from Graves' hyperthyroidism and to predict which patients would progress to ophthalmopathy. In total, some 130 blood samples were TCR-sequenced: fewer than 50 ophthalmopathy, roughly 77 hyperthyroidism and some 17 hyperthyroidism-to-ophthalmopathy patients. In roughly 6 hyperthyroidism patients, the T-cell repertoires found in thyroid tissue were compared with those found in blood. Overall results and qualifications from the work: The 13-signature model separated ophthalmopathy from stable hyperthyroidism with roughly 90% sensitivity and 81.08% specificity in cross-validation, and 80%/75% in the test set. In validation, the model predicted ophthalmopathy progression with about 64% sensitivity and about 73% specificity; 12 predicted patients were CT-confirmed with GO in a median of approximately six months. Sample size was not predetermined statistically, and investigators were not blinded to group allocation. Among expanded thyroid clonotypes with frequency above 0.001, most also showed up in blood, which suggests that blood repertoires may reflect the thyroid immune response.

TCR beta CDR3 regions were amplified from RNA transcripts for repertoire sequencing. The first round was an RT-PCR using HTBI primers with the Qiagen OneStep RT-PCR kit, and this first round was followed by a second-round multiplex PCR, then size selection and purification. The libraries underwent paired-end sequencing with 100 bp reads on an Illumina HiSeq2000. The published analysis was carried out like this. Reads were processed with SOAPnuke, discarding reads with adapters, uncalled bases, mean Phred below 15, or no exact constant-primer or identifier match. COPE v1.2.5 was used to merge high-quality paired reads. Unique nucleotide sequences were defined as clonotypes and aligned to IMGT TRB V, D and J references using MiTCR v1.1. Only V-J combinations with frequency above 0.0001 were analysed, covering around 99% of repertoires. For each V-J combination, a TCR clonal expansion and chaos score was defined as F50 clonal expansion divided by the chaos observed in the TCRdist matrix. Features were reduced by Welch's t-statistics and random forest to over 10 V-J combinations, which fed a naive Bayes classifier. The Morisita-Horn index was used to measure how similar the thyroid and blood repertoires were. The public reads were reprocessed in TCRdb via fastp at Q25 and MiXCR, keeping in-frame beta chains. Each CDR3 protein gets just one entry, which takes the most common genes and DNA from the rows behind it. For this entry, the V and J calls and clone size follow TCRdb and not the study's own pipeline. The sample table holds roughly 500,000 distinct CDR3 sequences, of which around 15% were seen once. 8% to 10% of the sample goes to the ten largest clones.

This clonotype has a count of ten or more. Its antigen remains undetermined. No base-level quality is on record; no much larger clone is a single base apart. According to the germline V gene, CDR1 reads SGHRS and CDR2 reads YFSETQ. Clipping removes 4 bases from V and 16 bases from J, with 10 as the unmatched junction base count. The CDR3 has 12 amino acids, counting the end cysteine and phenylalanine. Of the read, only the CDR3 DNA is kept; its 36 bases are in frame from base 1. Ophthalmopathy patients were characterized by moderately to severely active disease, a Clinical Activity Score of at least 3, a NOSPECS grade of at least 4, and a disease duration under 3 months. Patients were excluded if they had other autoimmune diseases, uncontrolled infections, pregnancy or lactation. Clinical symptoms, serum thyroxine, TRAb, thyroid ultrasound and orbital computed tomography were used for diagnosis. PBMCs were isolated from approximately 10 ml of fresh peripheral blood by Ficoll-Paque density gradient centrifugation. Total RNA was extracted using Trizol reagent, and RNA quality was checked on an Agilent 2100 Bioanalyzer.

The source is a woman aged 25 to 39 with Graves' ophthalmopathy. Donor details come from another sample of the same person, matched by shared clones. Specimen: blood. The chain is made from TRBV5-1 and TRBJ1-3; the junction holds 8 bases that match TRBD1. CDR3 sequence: CASSLTTDRVYF. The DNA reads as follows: TGCGCCAGCAGCCTAACGACGGACAGGGTGTATTTT.